The sequence of this TCR beta chain was determined in a study of T cell changes during pregnancy in multiple sclerosis. Measured with immunoSEQ multiplex PCR; TCRdb has only the in-frame clones, and not every one. The table lists approximately 89,000 clones, about 93% of them singletons, with about 0.8% in the top ten. The sample was peripheral blood, taken in the third trimester of pregnancy. The clonotype was recovered from a female donor with multiple sclerosis, enrolled in a pregnancy study.

CDR3 region: CASSLRGRAGDEQYF. The CDR3 bases are TGCGCCAGCAGCTTGCGGGGAAGAGCGGGGGACGAGCAGTACTTC. The rearrangement links TRBV5-1 to TRBJ2-7; 8 nucleotides agree with TRBD2. Looked up from germline, CDR1 is SGHRS and CDR2 is YFSETQ. V gave up 1 base and J gave up 5 bases; unmatched junction bases: 8. The CDR3 loop spans 15 amino acids.